One sample yielded the 18 T cell receptor beta chains listed below, sequenced in a study of a mutant IDH1 vaccine in newly diagnosed glioma. The time point is: baseline, week 1 (first vaccination visit). The treatment: pre-vaccination baseline after standard-of-care therapy. Method: immunoSEQ multiplex PCR; TCRdb's copy keeps in-frame clones and lacks some. The sample consists of around 100,000 clones, over 75% of them appearing once. Material: PBMCs, obtained from a glioma patient treated with radiotherapy, temozolomide or both. Receptor source: a man between 40 and 49 years old with glioma. Some clones in this sample may be carry-over from other donors' samples.

V gene TRBV6-5 combines with J gene TRBJ1-1; D gene unclear. CDR3 length: 14 amino acids. Germline CDR1 MNHEY, CDR2 SVGAGI. V was pared by 3 bases and J by 2 bases, with 10 bases between. The DNA of the CDR3 is TGTGCCAGCAGTTATCGCCCCATAAACACTGAAGCTTTCTTT. It codes for CASSYRPINTEAFF.

This clone was seen just once. The DNA for the CDR3 is TGTGCCGGAGGGGGCAGCGGGGAGACCCAGTACTTC. It yields the protein CAGGGSGETQYF. The chain has TRBV30 and TRBJ2-5; TRBD1 is a possible D gene (7 bases). CDR3 length equals 12 residues. The germline V gene encodes CDR1 GTSNPN and CDR2 SVGIG (reference sequence). Trimming cost V 8 bases and J 5 bases, with 15 bases left between them.

The chain is built from TRBV2 and TRBJ2-2; D call uncertain. The germline V and J ends were trimmed by 5 bases and 6 bases, with 7 bases remaining between them. CDR3 length: 12 amino acids. Germline V lookup: CDR1 SNHLY, CDR2 FYNNEI. CDR3 in amino acids: CASSKIAGELFF. The CDR3 DNA follows: TGTGCCAGCAGTAAGATCGCCGGGGAGCTGTTTTTT.

The table lists this clone with a count of one. The chain recombines TRBV4-1 with TRBJ2-5; 9 bases align to TRBD1. V dropped 4 bases and J dropped 5; count of bases not matched to a gene: 2. There are 13 residues in the CDR3. Looked up from germline, CDR1 is MGHRA and CDR2 is YSYEKL. CDR3 region: CASSRTGEETQYF. CDR3 in DNA: TGCGCCAGCAGCCGGACAGGGGAGGAGACCCAGTACTTC.

This rearrangement joins TRBV7-9 to TRBJ2-1, with D hard to call. Trimming took off 2 bases at V and 8 bases at J, with 7 bases between the two ends. This CDR3 is built from 12 residues. The germline gives CDR1 SEHNR, CDR2 FQNEAQ (reference sequence). As DNA, the CDR3 is TGTGCCAGCAGCTTAAGTTGGGATGAGCAGTTCTTC. Its protein product is CASSLSWDEQFF.

The chain employs TRBV19 and TRBJ1-6, with D hard to call. Trimming took 3 bases from V and 5 from J, leaving 8 bases between them. Germline V gene lookup returns CDR1 LNHDA and CDR2 SQIVND (reference sequence). The length of the CDR3 is 14 residues. CDR3: CASSMGRNNSPLHF. The CDR3 DNA follows: TGTGCCAGTAGTATGGGCAGGAATAATTCACCCCTCCACTTT.

The chain is built from TRBV19 and TRBJ1-5, with D uncertain. The V gene's germline CDR1 is LNHDA and CDR2 SQIVND (reference sequence). The ends were cut back, 7 bases at V and 6 bases at J, with 16 bases in the middle. The CDR3 totals 14 residues. This CDR3 reads CASIATGGGQPQHF. Written as DNA, the CDR3 is TGTGCCAGTATCGCGACGGGAGGTGGTCAGCCCCAGCATTTT.

The CDR3 bases are TGTGCCAGCAGCTTAGAACGGGGTTCTGAGCAGTTCTTC. Its translation: CASSLERGSEQFF. This chain links TRBV7-6 with TRBJ2-1; a weak D match, TRBD2 (5 bases). The CDR3 spans 13 residues. V lost 1 base, J lost 9 bases, and 10 bases lay in between. Germline V gene sequence: CDR1 SGHVS, CDR2 FNYEAQ.

The chain employs TRBV29-1 and TRBJ2-1; D is perhaps TRBD2 (6 bases). CDR3 length equals 16 residues. V lost 2 bases and J lost 7, with 21 bases in between. Looked up from germline, CDR1 is SQVTM and CDR2 is ANQGSEA. CDR3 sequence: CSVESIVASAGNEQFF. CDR3 in DNA: TGCAGCGTTGAATCTATTGTGGCTAGCGCGGGTAATGAGCAGTTCTTC.

V gene TRBV25-1 combines with J gene TRBJ1-1; a weak D match, TRBD1 (6 bases). Looked up from germline, CDR1 is MGHDK and CDR2 is SYGVNS. Trimming cost V 2 bases and J 5 bases, with 15 bases left between them. The length of the CDR3 is 15 residues. CDR3 nucleotide sequence: TGTGCCAGCAGTGAAGGGCCAGGGGTAAGGACTGAAGCTTTCTTT. Translated, it gives CASSEGPGVRTEAFF.

The rearrangement joins TRBV4-2 to TRBJ1-2; D not certain. The CDR3 has 13 amino acids. Germline lookup yields CDR1 LGHNA and CDR2 YNFKEQ. Deletions cut 1 base from V and 3 bases from J, with 6 bases between. CDR3 loop: CASSQGSYYGYTF. The CDR3 DNA reads TGTGCCAGCAGCCAAGGCAGCTACTATGGCTACACCTTC.

This clone has more than one count but fewer than ten. V and J are TRBV6-5 and TRBJ2-7, with D possibly TRBD2 on 5 matching bases. Germline V CDR1 and CDR2: MNHEY, SVGAGI. V was clipped by 8 bases and J by 4 bases, with 18 bases between them. This CDR3 is 14 amino acids long. CDR3 loop: CASSFQAPGYEQYF. DNA of the CDR3: TGTGCCAGCTCCTTCCAGGCCCCGGGGTACGAGCAGTACTTC.

The rearrangement joins TRBV19 to TRBJ2-2; D may be TRBD1 (6 bases). Trimming took off 10 bases at V and 5 bases at J, with 14 bases between the two ends. Germline V gene lookup returns CDR1 LNHDA and CDR2 SQIVND (reference sequence). The CDR3 runs 13 residues. CDR3 in amino acids: CATNGQGTGELFF. The CDR3 nucleotides read TGTGCCACCAACGGTCAGGGGACCGGGGAGCTGTTTTTT. Complete variable domain (other parts from reference TRBV19 and TRBJ2-2): DGGITQSPKYLFRKEGQNVTLSCEQNLNHDAMYWYRQDPGQGLRLIYYSQIVNDFQKGDIAEGYSVSREKKESFPLTVTSAQKNPTAFYLCATNGQGTGELFFGEGSRLTVL.

This rearrangement joins TRBV18 to TRBJ1-2, with D unclear. The CDR3 is made up of 15 amino acids. Germline lookup yields CDR1 KGHSH and CDR2 LQKENI. V was trimmed by 0 bases and J by 0 bases, leaving 8 bases between them. CDR3 region: CASSPPFHPNYGYTF. The CDR3 nucleotides read TGTGCCAGCTCACCACCTTTCCACCCTAACTATGGCTACACCTTC.

The rearrangement joins TRBV5-4 to TRBJ1-1; 7 bases match TRBD1. Germline V gene lookup returns CDR1 SGHNT and CDR2 YYREEE (reference sequence). V was clipped by 3 bases and J by 1 base; unmatched bases: 0. This CDR3 contains 13 residues. CDR3 sequence (DNA): TGTGCCAGCAGCTGGGACAGGAACACTGAAGCTTTCTTT. It is translated as CASSWDRNTEAFF.

This clone has just one count. The chain combines TRBV4-1 with TRBJ1-5, with D possibly being TRBD1 (5 bases). CDR1 is MGHRA, CDR2 YSYEKL, per germline. CDR3 size: 14 residues. The V gene lost 4 bases and the J gene lost 3 bases, with 10 bases spanning the gap. In DNA form, the CDR3 reads TGCGCCAGCAGCCGGGACGGACTCAATCAGCCCCAGCATTTT. Protein sequence: CASSRDGLNQPQHF.

The rearrangement joins TRBV5-1 to TRBJ2-2; no reliable D call. V gave up 4 bases and J gave up 8 bases, with 15 bases separating them. In germline, CDR1 is SGHRS, CDR2 YFSETQ. The length of the CDR3 is 14 residues. CDR3 nucleotides: TGCGCCAGCAGCAACGGAAGCCCAACGGGGGAGCTGTTTTTT. Translation gives CASSNGSPTGELFF.

The CDR3 sequence: CASSVQGGSGNTIYF. The CDR3 coding sequence is TGCGCCAGCAGCGTACAGGGTGGCTCTGGAAACACCATATATTTT. The chain is built from TRBV5-1 and TRBJ1-3, with D tentatively TRBD1 (6 bases). The germline CDR1 and CDR2 sequences are SGHRS and YFSETQ. The CDR3 has 15 amino acids. V shed 4 bases and J shed 0 bases, with 11 bases lying between them.